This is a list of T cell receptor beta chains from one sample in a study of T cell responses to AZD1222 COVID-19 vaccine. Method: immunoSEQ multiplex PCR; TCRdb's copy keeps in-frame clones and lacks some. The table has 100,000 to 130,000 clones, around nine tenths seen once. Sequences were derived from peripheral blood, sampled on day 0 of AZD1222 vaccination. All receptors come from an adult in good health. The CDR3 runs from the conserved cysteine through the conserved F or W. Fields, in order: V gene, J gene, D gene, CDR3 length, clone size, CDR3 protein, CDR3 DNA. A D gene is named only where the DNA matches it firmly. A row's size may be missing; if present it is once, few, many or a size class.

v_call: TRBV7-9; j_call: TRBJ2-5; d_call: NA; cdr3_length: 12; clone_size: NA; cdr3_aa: CASSLVGETQYF; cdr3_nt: TGTGCCAGCAGCTTAGTTGGGGAGACCCAGTACTTC
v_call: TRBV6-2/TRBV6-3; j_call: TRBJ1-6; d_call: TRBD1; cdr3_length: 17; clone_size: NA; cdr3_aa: CASSYPGTGAYNSPLHF; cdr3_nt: TGTGCCAGCAGTTACCCCGGGACAGGGGCATATAATTCACCCCTCCACTTT
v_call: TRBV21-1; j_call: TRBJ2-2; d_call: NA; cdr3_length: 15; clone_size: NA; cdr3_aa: CASRPGQGVTGELFF; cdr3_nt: TGTGCCAGCCGCCCGGGACAGGGGGTTACCGGGGAGCTGTTTTTT
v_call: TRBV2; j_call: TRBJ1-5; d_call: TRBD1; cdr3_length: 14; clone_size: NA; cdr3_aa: CASGTGTGTQPQHF; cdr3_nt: TGTGCCAGCGGAACCGGGACAGGAACCCAGCCCCAGCATTTT
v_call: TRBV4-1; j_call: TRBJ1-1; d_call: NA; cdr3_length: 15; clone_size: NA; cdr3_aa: CASSQPTTGNTEAFF; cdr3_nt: TGCGCCAGCAGCCAACCGACCACAGGGAACACTGAAGCTTTCTTT
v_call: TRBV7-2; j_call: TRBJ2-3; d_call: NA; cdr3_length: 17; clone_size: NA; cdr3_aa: CASSLAGGPAFPSTQYF; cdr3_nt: TGTGCCAGCAGCTTAGCGGGGGGGCCTGCATTCCCTTCTACGCAGTATTTT
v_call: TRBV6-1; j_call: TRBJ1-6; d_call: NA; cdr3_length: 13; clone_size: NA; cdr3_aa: CASSEVGLSPLHF; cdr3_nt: TGTGCCAGCAGTGAAGTAGGGTTATCACCCCTCCACTTT
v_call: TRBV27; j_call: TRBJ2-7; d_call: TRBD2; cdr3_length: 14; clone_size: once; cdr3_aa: CASSLRGIPLEQYF; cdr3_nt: TGTGCCAGCAGTTTGCGGGGGATCCCACTCGAGCAGTACTTC
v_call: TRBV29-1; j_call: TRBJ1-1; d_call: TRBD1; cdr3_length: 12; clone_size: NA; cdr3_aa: CSVGQGVGGAFF; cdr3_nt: TGCAGCGTTGGACAGGGAGTGGGGGGAGCTTTCTTT
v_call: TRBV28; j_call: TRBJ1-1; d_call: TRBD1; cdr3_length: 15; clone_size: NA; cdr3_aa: CASSLWRQGGTEAFF; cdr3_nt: TGTGCCAGCAGTTTATGGAGACAGGGCGGCACTGAAGCTTTCTTT
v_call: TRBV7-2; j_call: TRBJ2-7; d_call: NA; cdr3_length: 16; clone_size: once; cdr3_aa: CASSLAVGGGYYEQYF; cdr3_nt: TGTGCCAGCAGCTTAGCCGTGGGCGGCGGATACTACGAGCAGTACTTC
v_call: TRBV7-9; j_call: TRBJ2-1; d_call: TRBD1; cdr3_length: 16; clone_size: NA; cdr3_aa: CASSDLDRVRPNEQFF; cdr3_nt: TGTGCCAGCAGCGACCTTGACAGGGTCCGCCCCAATGAGCAGTTCTTC
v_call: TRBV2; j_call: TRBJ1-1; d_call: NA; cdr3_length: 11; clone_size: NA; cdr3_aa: CAWALNTEAFF; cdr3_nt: TGTGCCTGGGCTTTGAACACTGAAGCTTTCTTT
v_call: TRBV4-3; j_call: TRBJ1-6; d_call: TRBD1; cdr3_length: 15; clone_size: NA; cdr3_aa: CASSTDRGPNSPLHF; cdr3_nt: TGCGCCAGCAGCACAGACAGGGGGCCTAATTCACCCCTCCACTTT
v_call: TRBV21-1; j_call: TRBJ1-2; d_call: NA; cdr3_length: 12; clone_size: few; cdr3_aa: CAAPIRHRRYTF; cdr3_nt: TGTGCCGCCCCCATTCGTCACAGACGCTACACCTTC
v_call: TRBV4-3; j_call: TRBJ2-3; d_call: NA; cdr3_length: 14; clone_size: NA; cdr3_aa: CASSQGLQGDTQYF; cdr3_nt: TGCGCCAGCAGCCAAGGCTTACAGGGCGATACGCAGTATTTT
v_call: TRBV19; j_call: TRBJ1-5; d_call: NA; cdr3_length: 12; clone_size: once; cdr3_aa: CASETGNQPQHF; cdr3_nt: TGTGCCAGCGAGACGGGCAATCAGCCCCAGCATTTT
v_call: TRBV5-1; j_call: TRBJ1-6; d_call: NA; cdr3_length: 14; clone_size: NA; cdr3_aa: CASSLAVENSPLHF; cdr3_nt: TGCGCCAGCAGCTTGGCTGTAGAGAATTCACCCCTCCACTTT
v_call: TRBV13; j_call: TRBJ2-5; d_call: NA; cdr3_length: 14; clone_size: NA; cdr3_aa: CASSLGTRGGTQYF; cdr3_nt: TGTGCCAGCAGCTTAGGCACCCGGGGAGGGACCCAGTACTTC
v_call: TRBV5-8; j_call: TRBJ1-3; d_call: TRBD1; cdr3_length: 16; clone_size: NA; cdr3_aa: CASSLSQGAPGNTIYF; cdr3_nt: TGTGCCAGCAGCTTGTCACAGGGGGCCCCTGGAAACACCATATATTTT
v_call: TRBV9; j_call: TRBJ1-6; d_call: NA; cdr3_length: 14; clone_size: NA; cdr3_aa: CASSMETDNSPLHF; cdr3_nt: TGTGCCAGCAGCATGGAGACAGACAATTCACCCCTCCACTTT
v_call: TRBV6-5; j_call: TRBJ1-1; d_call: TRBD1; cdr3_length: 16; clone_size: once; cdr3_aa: CASSYRGQGRNTEAFF; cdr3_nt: TGTGCCAGCAGTTATAGGGGGCAGGGGAGGAACACTGAAGCTTTCTTT
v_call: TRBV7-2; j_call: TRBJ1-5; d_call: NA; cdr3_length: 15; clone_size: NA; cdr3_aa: CASSLALWASQPQHF; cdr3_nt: TGTGCCAGCAGCTTAGCGCTTTGGGCCTCCCAGCCCCAGCATTTT
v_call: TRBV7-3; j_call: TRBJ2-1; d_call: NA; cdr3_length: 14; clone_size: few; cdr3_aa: CASSFRFGFSEQFF; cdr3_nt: TGTGCCAGCAGCTTTCGGTTTGGCTTCAGTGAGCAGTTCTTC
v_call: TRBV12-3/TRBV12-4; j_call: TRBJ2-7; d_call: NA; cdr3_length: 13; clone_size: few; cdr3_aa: CASSQEVDYEQYF; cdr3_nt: TGTGCCAGCAGTCAAGAGGTCGACTACGAGCAGTACTTC
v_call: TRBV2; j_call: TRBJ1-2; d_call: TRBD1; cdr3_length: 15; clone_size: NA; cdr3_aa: CASRGQGTSVYGYTF; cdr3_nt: TGTGCCAGCAGAGGACAGGGCACTTCAGTCTATGGCTACACCTTC
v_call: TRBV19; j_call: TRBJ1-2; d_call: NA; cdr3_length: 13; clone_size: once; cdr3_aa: CASSIGPDYGYTF; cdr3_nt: TGTGCCAGTAGTATAGGTCCGGACTATGGCTACACCTTC
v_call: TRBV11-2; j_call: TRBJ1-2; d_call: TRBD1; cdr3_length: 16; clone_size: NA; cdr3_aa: CASSSNLGQANYGYTF; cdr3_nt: TGTGCCAGCAGCTCCAACCTGGGACAGGCGAACTATGGCTACACCTTC
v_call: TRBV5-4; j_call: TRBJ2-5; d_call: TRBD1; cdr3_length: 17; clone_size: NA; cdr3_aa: CASSLGPHRGRGETQYF; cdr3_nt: TGTGCCAGCAGTTTGGGACCACACAGGGGGCGAGGGGAGACCCAGTACTTC
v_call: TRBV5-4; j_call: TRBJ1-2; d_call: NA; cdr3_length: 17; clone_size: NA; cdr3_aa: CASSYAARGRGNYGYTF; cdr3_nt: TGTGCCAGCTCCTACGCCGCCAGGGGCCGAGGTAACTATGGCTACACCTTC
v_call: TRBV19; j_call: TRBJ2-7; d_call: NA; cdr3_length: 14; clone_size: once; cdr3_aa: CASSRSSDSYEQYF; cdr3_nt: TGTGCCAGTAGTCGCTCGAGCGACTCCTACGAGCAGTACTTC
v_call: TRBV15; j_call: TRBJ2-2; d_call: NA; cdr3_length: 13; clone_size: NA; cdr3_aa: CATSPWVSGELFF; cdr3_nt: TGTGCCACCAGCCCCTGGGTTTCCGGGGAGCTGTTTTTT
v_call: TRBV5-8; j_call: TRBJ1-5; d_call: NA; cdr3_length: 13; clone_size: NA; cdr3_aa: CASSWDTDQPQHF; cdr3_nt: TGTGCCAGCAGCTGGGACACGGATCAGCCCCAGCATTTT
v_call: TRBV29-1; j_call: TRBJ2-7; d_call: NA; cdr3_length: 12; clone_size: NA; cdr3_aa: CSVARGSYEQYF; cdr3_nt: TGCAGCGTTGCGCGGGGCTCCTACGAGCAGTACTTC
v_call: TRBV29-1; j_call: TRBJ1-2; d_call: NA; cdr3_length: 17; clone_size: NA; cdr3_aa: CSAGRLAMKGVNYGYTF; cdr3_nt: TGCAGCGCCGGAAGGTTGGCAATGAAGGGGGTGAACTATGGCTACACCTTC
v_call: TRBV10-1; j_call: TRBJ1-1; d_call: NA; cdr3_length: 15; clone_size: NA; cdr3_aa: CASSARRQGGTEAFF; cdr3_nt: TGCGCCAGCAGTGCACGACGCCAGGGAGGGACTGAAGCTTTCTTT
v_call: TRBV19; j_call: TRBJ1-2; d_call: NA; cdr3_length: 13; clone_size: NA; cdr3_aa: CASQGRANYGYTF; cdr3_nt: TGTGCCTCCCAGGGCAGAGCTAACTATGGCTACACCTTC
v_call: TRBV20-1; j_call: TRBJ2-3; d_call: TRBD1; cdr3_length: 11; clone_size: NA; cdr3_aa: CSGTTGDTQYF; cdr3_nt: TGCAGTGGGACGACAGGGGATACGCAGTATTTT
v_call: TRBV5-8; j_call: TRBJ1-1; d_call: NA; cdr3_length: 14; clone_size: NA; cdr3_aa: CASSLGPGATEAFF; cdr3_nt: TGTGCCAGCAGCTTGGGCCCAGGGGCCACTGAAGCTTTCTTT
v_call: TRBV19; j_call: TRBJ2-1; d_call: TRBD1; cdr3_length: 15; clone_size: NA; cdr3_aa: CASTTGQGAWNEQFF; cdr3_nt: TGTGCCAGTACCACCGGACAGGGGGCTTGGAATGAGCAGTTCTTC
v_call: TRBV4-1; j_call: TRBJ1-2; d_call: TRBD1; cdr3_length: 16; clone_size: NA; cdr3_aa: CASSHPAGGANYGYTF; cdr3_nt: TGCGCCAGCAGCCATCCGGCAGGGGGCGCGAACTATGGCTACACCTTC
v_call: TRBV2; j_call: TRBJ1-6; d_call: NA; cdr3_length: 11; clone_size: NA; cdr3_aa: CASSNEAPLHF; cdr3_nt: TGTGCCAGCAGTAATGAGGCACCCCTCCACTTT
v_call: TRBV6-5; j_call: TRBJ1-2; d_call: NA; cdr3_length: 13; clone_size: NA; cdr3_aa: CASQGWEQYGYTF; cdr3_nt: TGTGCCAGCCAGGGTTGGGAACAATATGGCTACACCTTC
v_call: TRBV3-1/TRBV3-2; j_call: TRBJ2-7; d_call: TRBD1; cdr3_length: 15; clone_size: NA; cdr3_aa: CASSSRDRGTYEQYF; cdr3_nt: TGTGCCAGCAGCTCCCGGGACAGGGGGACCTACGAGCAGTACTTC
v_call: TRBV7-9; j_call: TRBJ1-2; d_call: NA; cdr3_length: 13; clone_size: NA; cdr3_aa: CASSPDTEHGYTF; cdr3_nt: TGTGCCAGCAGCCCGGACACAGAGCATGGCTACACCTTC
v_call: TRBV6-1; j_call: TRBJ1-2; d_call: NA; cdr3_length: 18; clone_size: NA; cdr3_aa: CASSEYGVRRVVGYGYTF; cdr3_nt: TGTGCCAGCAGTGAATATGGAGTCCGCAGGGTGGTCGGCTATGGCTACACCTTC
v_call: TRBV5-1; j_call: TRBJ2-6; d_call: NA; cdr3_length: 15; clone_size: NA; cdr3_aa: CASSLAGTGANVLTF; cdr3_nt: TGCGCCAGCAGCTTGGCGGGGACTGGGGCCAACGTCCTGACTTTC
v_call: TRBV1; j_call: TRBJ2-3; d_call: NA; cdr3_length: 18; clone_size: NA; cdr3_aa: CTSSQPRAKSRLSDTQYF; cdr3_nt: TGCACCAGCAGCCAACCCCGAGCAAAGTCCAGGTTATCCGATACGCAGTATTTT
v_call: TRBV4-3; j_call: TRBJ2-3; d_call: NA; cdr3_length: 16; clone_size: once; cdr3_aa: CASSQDSSMESDTQYF; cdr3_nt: TGCGCCAGCAGCCAAGATTCTAGCATGGAGTCAGATACGCAGTATTTT
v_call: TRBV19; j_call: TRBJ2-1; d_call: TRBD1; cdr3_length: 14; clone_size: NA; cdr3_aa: CASSQRDRGLEQFF; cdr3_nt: TGTGCCAGTAGTCAAAGGGACAGGGGCCTTGAGCAGTTCTTC
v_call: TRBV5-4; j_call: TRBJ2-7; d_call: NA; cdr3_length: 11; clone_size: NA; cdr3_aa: CASSLDREQYF; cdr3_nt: TGTGCCAGCAGCTTGGATCGCGAGCAGTACTTC
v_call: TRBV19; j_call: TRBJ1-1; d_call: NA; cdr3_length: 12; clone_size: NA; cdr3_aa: CATSTGNTEAFF; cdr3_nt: TGTGCCACTTCGACAGGGAACACTGAAGCTTTCTTT
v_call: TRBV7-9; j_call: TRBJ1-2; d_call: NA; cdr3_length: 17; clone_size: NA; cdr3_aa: CASSLAHQQGVGYGYTF; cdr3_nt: TGTGCCAGCAGCTTAGCACATCAACAGGGAGTGGGCTATGGCTACACCTTC
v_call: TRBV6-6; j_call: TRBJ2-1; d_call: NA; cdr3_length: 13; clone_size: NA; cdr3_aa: CASSYSIVGEQFF; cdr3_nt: TGTGCCAGCAGTTACTCGATAGTGGGTGAGCAGTTCTTC
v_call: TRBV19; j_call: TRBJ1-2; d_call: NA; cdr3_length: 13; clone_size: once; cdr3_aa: CASSITGSGGYTF; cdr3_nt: TGTGCCAGTAGTATTACAGGGTCGGGTGGCTACACCTTC